Below are 20 T cell receptor beta chains sequenced from a single sample in a study of Ad26.COV2.S vaccination and SARS-CoV-2 variants. Clones were read by immunoSEQ multiplex PCR, and TCRdb kept only the in-frame ones, dropping some. The sample lists 350,000 to 600,000 clones; 89% were seen once. Treatment here: about 20 received Ad26.COV2.S at low or high dose, single or two shots; 5 received placebo; per-sample allocation not given. Vaccine and placebo recipients were sampled on day 63 after the first injection. The source material was peripheral blood, sampled in a trial of Ad26.COV2.S vaccine versus placebo. These receptors were taken from a person aged 18-60 years who received the Ad26.COV2.S COVID-19 vaccine or a placebo.

The chain has TRBV4-3 and TRBJ2-2; D is tentatively TRBD1 or TRBD2 (6 bases each). The CDR3 sequence is 16 residues long. Germline CDR1 LGHNA, CDR2 YSLEER. Trimming left V 0 bases short and J 5 bases short, with 13 bases between. The CDR3 nucleotides read TGCGCCAGCAGCCAAGATGTGGGGGGCGAGACCGGGGAGCTGTTTTTT. Translated, it gives CASSQDVGGETGELFF.

The V and J genes are TRBV6-2 or TRBV6-3 and TRBJ2-7, with D possibly matching TRBD1 (6 bases). The CDR3 contains 14 residues. Germline CDR1 is MNHEY and CDR2 is SVGEGT. V was pared by 5 bases and J by 8 bases, with 19 bases between. The DNA of the CDR3 is TGTGCCAGCAGTGACACCCTAAACAGGGAACAGCAGTACTTC. It is translated as CASSDTLNREQQYF.

The V and J genes are TRBV4-1 and TRBJ2-7, with 9 bases that match TRBD1. Looked up from germline, CDR1 is MGHRA and CDR2 is YSYEKL. This CDR3 contains 16 residues. Trimming removed 1 base from V and 5 bases from J; junction bases left unmatched: 9. CDR3 residues: CASSQGWGQGNDEQYF. The CDR3 DNA is TGCGCCAGCAGCCAAGGTTGGGGACAGGGTAATGACGAGCAGTACTTC.

V usage is TRBV20-1 and J usage is TRBJ2-2, with D unclear. The CDR3 totals 11 residues. CDR1 and CDR2 from the germline V gene are DFQATT and SNEGSKA (reference sequence). The ends were cut back, 6 bases at V and 2 bases at J, with 4 bases in the middle. The CDR3 here is CSARNTGELFF. In DNA form, the CDR3 reads TGCAGTGCCAGAAACACCGGGGAGCTGTTTTTT.

The V call is TRBV5-4, the J call TRBJ2-3, with 7 bases matching TRBD2. The CDR3 spans 16 residues. Germline loops: CDR1 SGHNT, CDR2 YYREEE (reference sequence). The V and J ends lost 4 bases and 5 bases, in that order; junction bases with no gene match: 13. This CDR3 reads CASSPERGLRRDTQYF. The CDR3 coding sequence is TGTGCCAGCAGCCCAGAGCGGGGACTCCGGAGAGATACGCAGTATTTT.

The chain recombines TRBV9 with TRBJ1-4; no firm D call. The CDR3 runs to 15 residues. Trimming stripped 0 bases from V and 5 bases from J, with 11 bases between. CDR1 is SGDLS and CDR2 is YYNGEE in the germline V gene. The CDR3 sequence is CASSVDVSPNEKLFF. CDR3 sequence (DNA): TGTGCCAGCAGCGTAGATGTCAGCCCGAATGAAAAACTGTTTTTT.

The chain recombines TRBV5-4 with TRBJ2-7, with D unclear. CDR3 length: 14 amino acids. The germline CDR1 and CDR2 sequences are SGHNT and YYREEE (reference sequence). The ends were cut back, 2 bases at V and 6 bases at J, with 15 bases in the middle. The chain's CDR3 is CASSFPAAKGEQYF. The CDR3 nucleotides are TGTGCCAGCAGCTTTCCTGCGGCCAAAGGCGAGCAGTACTTC. Supplemented by reference TRBV5-4 and TRBJ2-7, the full variable domain reads ETGVTQSPTHLIKTRGQQVTLRCSSQSGHNTVSWYQQALGQGPQFIFQYYREEENGRGNFPPRFSGLQFPNYSSELNVNALELDDSALYLCASSFPAAKGEQYFGPGTRLTVT.

This clone has only a few counts. The CDR3 loop reads CASSLHHNEQFF. The CDR3 region has the DNA TGTGCCAGCAGTCTACACCACAATGAGCAGTTCTTC. The chain recombines TRBV28 with TRBJ2-1; D uncertain. From germline, CDR1 is MDHEN and CDR2 SYDVKM. This CDR3 contains 12 residues. Between the trimmed V and J ends, which lost 5 bases and 5 bases, there was a span of 7 bases.

This clone occurred once. The V call is TRBV15, the J call TRBJ2-1; D is ambiguous. Germline V gene sequence: CDR1 LNHNV, CDR2 YYDKDF (reference sequence). The CDR3 consists of 16 residues. Trimming took 0 bases from V and 5 from J, leaving 14 bases between them. The CDR3 nucleotides read TGTGCCACCAGCAGAGACTCGAAGGGCCGGGACAATGAGCAGTTCTTC. Amino acids: CATSRDSKGRDNEQFF.

The chain combines TRBV29-1 with TRBJ2-7; perhaps TRBD1 as D (5 bases). V was shortened by 3 bases and J by 0 bases, with 18 bases between the two germline ends. CDR1 is SQVTM, CDR2 ANQGSEA, per germline. The CDR3 runs 16 residues. The CDR3 loop reads CSVERETDFSSYEQYF. In DNA, the CDR3 is TGCAGCGTTGAGCGAGAGACAGATTTTAGCTCCTACGAGCAGTACTTC.

The V gene is TRBV10-3, the J gene TRBJ1-6, with TRBD1 as a possible D gene (6 bases). CDR3 length equals 17 residues. Germline V lookup: CDR1 ENHRY, CDR2 SYGVKD. Trimming removed 2 bases from V and 5 bases from J, with 16 bases in between. This CDR3 reads CAISESLWTADNSPLHF. The CDR3 coding sequence is TGTGCCATCAGTGAGAGCCTCTGGACAGCAGATAATTCACCCCTCCACTTT.

The rearrangement uses TRBV5-6 and TRBJ2-7; no clear D. The CDR3 contains 13 residues. In germline, CDR1 is SGHDT, CDR2 YYEEEE. V dropped 4 bases and J dropped 5 bases, with 13 bases sitting between them. CDR3 nucleotide sequence: TGTGCCAGCAGCCCGATCTGGAGCGACGAGCAGTACTTC. Its translation is CASSPIWSDEQYF.

The CDR3 sequence: CASSREGYSTDTQYF. The CDR3, as DNA: TGTGCCAGCAGCCGGGAGGGGTATTCCACAGATACGCAGTATTTT. This sequence joins TRBV5-4 and TRBJ2-3, with 8 bases lining up with TRBD2. The CDR3 covers 15 residues. Germline V CDR1 and CDR2: SGHNT, YYREEE (reference sequence). The V gene end was trimmed by 4 bases and the J gene end by 2 bases; junction bases not matched to a gene: 6. Based on the CDR3 plus reference TRBV5-4 and TRBJ2-3, the full variable domain is ETGVTQSPTHLIKTRGQQVTLRCSSQSGHNTVSWYQQALGQGPQFIFQYYREEENGRGNFPPRFSGLQFPNYSSELNVNALELDDSALYLCASSREGYSTDTQYFGPGTRLTVL.

The chain combines TRBV5-5 with TRBJ1-5, with D possibly matching TRBD1 (6 bases). V gave up 2 bases and J gave up 7 bases, with 19 bases separating them. The CDR3 runs 16 residues. Germline values: CDR1 SGHKS, CDR2 YYEKEE (reference sequence). The CDR3 nucleotides read TGTGCCAGCAGCTTTTTAGTCGGACAGCTAATACAGCCCCAGCATTTT. Protein product: CASSFLVGQLIQPQHF.

This clone has only a few counts. The chain combines TRBV6-6 with TRBJ1-5, with 7 positions matching TRBD1. The junction had 3 bases not matched to a gene; V was cut back by 5 bases and J by 2 bases. The germline gives CDR1 MNHNY, CDR2 SVGAGI (reference sequence). The CDR3 sequence is 14 residues long. This CDR3 reads CASSQGGGNQPQHF. CDR3 DNA sequence: TGTGCCAGCAGTCAAGGGGGCGGCAATCAGCCCCAGCATTTT.

A single count supports this clone. The chain combines TRBV11-2 with TRBJ2-3; D tentatively reads TRBD1 or TRBD2 (5 bases each). The CDR3 has 14 residues. Per the germline V gene, CDR1 is SGHAT and CDR2 is FQNNGV. Between the trimmed V and J ends, which lost 4 bases and 0 bases, there was a span of 8 bases. This CDR3 is CASSSGPSTDTQYF. The CDR3 coding sequence is TGTGCCAGCAGCTCGGGACCCAGCACAGATACGCAGTATTTT. Complete variable domain (other parts from reference TRBV11-2 and TRBJ2-3): EAGVAQSPRYKIIEKRQSVAFWCNPISGHATLYWYQQILGQGPKLLIQFQNNGVVDDSQLPKDRFSAERLKGVDSTLKIQPAKLEDSAVYLCASSSGPSTDTQYFGPGTRLTVL.

In its sample, this clone was seen once. The V gene is TRBV6-2 or TRBV6-3, the J gene TRBJ1-5; tentative D call: TRBD1 (5 bases). This CDR3 has 20 amino acids. V lost 4 bases to trimming and J lost 0 bases, with 25 bases between them. In germline, CDR1 is MNHEY, CDR2 SVGEGT. Written as DNA, the CDR3 is TGTGCCAGCAGTTTAACAGGCAACCTCAAAGGGGTCTATAGCAATCAGCCCCAGCATTTT. Translating it yields CASSLTGNLKGVYSNQPQHF.

The V and J genes are TRBV4-3 and TRBJ1-2, with TRBD1 identical over 7 bases. This CDR3 contains 17 residues. The V gene end was trimmed by 2 bases and the J gene end by 5 bases; junction bases not matched to a gene: 14. Germline V gives CDR1 LGHNA, CDR2 YSLEER. The CDR3 sequence is CASSQRAKGALRYGYTF. CDR3 nucleotides: TGCGCCAGCAGCCAAAGGGCCAAGGGGGCGCTTCGGTATGGCTACACCTTC.

The chain joins TRBV3-1 (or the pseudogene TRBV3-2) to TRBJ1-6; no reliable D call. The CDR3 is 18 amino acids. Germline V lookup: CDR1 LGHDT, CDR2 YNNKEL (reference sequence). V lost 0 bases to trimming and J lost 4 bases, with 16 bases between them. The CDR3 here is CASSQDRIHPNYNSPLHF. The CDR3, as DNA: TGTGCCAGCAGCCAAGATCGTATCCATCCCAATTATAATTCACCCCTCCACTTT.

The chain combines TRBV27 with TRBJ2-7; D not resolved. Germline loops: CDR1 MNHEY, CDR2 SMNVEV (reference sequence). This CDR3 region has 12 residues. Trimming stripped 4 bases from V and 0 bases from J, with 4 bases between. This chain's CDR3 is CASSSNSYEQYF. CDR3 coding DNA: TGTGCCAGCAGTTCGAACTCCTACGAGCAGTACTTC.